The rows below give T cell receptor beta chains drawn from one sample of a study of blood T cells in healthy people across ages. TCRdb passed the 5' RACE reads through MiXCR, listing each CDR3 protein once. The sample shows 380,000 or so distinct CDR3 sequences, more than 45% of them seen only once. What was sequenced was blood. Receptor source: a man in his sixties in good health. Each CDR3 is given with its conserved first and last residue. Each record gives: J gene, V gene, clone size, D gene, CDR3 DNA, CDR3 protein. D genes are given only for firm matches. Only some rows state a clone size, as once, few, many or a class for expanded clones.

j_call: TRBJ1-1
v_call: TRBV5-6
clone_size: .
d_call: .
cdr3_nt: TGTGCCAGCAGCTTGCTACAGGGATTAGGCACTGAAGCTTTCTTT
cdr3_aa: CASSLLQGLGTEAFF

j_call: TRBJ2-3
v_call: TRBV3-1
clone_size: few
d_call: .
cdr3_nt: TGTGCCAGCAGCCCCGGGCGCACAGATACGCAGTATTTT
cdr3_aa: CASSPGRTDTQYF

j_call: TRBJ2-7
v_call: TRBV6-1
clone_size: .
d_call: TRBD2
cdr3_nt: TGTGCCAGCTTTACCGGGACTAGCGGGAGAGACGAGCAGTACTTC
cdr3_aa: CASFTGTSGRDEQYF

j_call: TRBJ2-7
v_call: TRBV6-1
clone_size: many
d_call: .
cdr3_nt: TGTGCCAGCAAGGACCAAACCGGCTCCTACGAGCAGTACTTC
cdr3_aa: CASKDQTGSYEQYF

j_call: TRBJ1-2
v_call: TRBV12-3/TRBV12-4
clone_size: few
d_call: .
cdr3_nt: TGTGCCAGCAGTCACCTCCCGGGAGGGGACTATGGCTACACCTTC
cdr3_aa: CASSHLPGGDYGYTF

j_call: TRBJ2-7
v_call: TRBV6-6
clone_size: .
d_call: .
cdr3_nt: TGTGCCAGCAGTTACTCGGGGGGGCAGTACAATGAGCAGTACTTC
cdr3_aa: CASSYSGGQYNEQYF

j_call: TRBJ1-2
v_call: TRBV12-3/TRBV12-4
clone_size: many
d_call: .
cdr3_nt: TGTGCCAGCAGTTTAATAGGAGCTAACTATGGCTACACCTTC
cdr3_aa: CASSLIGANYGYTF

j_call: TRBJ2-4
v_call: TRBV7-2
clone_size: .
d_call: TRBD1
cdr3_nt: TGTGCCAGCAGCTCGCTAGGACAGGGGGCGTTAGCCAAAAACATTCAGTACTTC
cdr3_aa: CASSSLGQGALAKNIQYF

j_call: TRBJ2-3
v_call: TRBV5-1
clone_size: .
d_call: .
cdr3_nt: TGCGCCAGCAGCCCCGCGGGACACAGCACAGATACGCAGTATTTT
cdr3_aa: CASSPAGHSTDTQYF

j_call: TRBJ1-1
v_call: TRBV7-9
clone_size: many
d_call: TRBD1
cdr3_nt: TGTGCCAGCAGTTTAGGGACAGGACCGAACACTGAAGCTTTCTTT
cdr3_aa: CASSLGTGPNTEAFF

j_call: TRBJ2-4
v_call: TRBV7-2
clone_size: .
d_call: .
cdr3_nt: TGTGCCAGCAGCTCCCAAGTATTAGCCAAAAACATTCAGTACTTC
cdr3_aa: CASSSQVLAKNIQYF

j_call: TRBJ2-7
v_call: TRBV7-2
clone_size: .
d_call: .
cdr3_nt: TGTGCCAGCAGCCTCAACAGGGACGAGCAGTACTTC
cdr3_aa: CASSLNRDEQYF

j_call: TRBJ2-6
v_call: TRBV7-8
clone_size: .
d_call: TRBD2
cdr3_nt: TGTGCCAGCAGCCATCTAGCGGGGGGGCATGGGGCCAACGTCCTGACTTTC
cdr3_aa: CASSHLAGGHGANVLTF

j_call: TRBJ2-3
v_call: TRBV7-2
clone_size: .
d_call: .
cdr3_nt: TGTGCCAGCAGCTTTGGCGGAGCCGAGAATACGCAGTATTTT
cdr3_aa: CASSFGGAENTQYF

j_call: TRBJ1-2
v_call: TRBV5-1
clone_size: .
d_call: .
cdr3_nt: TGCGCCAGCAGCCTCCAACTGGGGGGGAAGTACACCTTC
cdr3_aa: CASSLQLGGKYTF

j_call: TRBJ2-7
v_call: TRBV20-1
clone_size: .
d_call: .
cdr3_nt: TGCAGTGCTAGAGATGGAGGTACAGGGCGCTACGAGCAGTACTTC
cdr3_aa: CSARDGGTGRYEQYF

j_call: TRBJ2-3
v_call: TRBV21-1
clone_size: .
d_call: .
cdr3_nt: TGTGCCAGCAGCAAAGGGCGGAACACCCCTGGAGATACGCAGTATTTT
cdr3_aa: CASSKGRNTPGDTQYF

j_call: TRBJ1-6
v_call: TRBV6-5
clone_size: .
d_call: TRBD1
cdr3_nt: TGTGCCAGCAGTTCCGGACAGGGTAATTCACCCCTCCACTTT
cdr3_aa: CASSSGQGNSPLHF

j_call: TRBJ2-7
v_call: TRBV25-1
clone_size: .
d_call: TRBD1
cdr3_nt: TGTGCCAGCAGAGACAGGGGGTGGGACGAGCAGTACTTC
cdr3_aa: CASRDRGWDEQYF

j_call: TRBJ2-7
v_call: TRBV11-2
clone_size: .
d_call: TRBD2
cdr3_nt: TGTGCCAGCAGCCCGGGACTAGCGGGGTTCTACGAGCAGTACTTC
cdr3_aa: CASSPGLAGFYEQYF

j_call: TRBJ2-7
v_call: TRBV10-3
clone_size: many
d_call: .
cdr3_nt: TGTGCCACCAGAGAGGGGACTGACACTAGCGAGCAGTACTTC
cdr3_aa: CATREGTDTSEQYF